This T cell receptor beta chain was captured in a study of blood T cell repertoires in COVID-19. Clones were sequenced by immunoSEQ multiplex PCR, and TCRdb holds only the in-frame ones, with some missing. The sample has under 300,000 clones; 80% to 85% are singletons. The V end was cut by 2 bases, the J end by 2 bases, with 9 bases between. This CDR3 region has 15 residues. From germline, CDR1 is MNHEY and CDR2 SVGAGI. The rearrangement links TRBV6-5 to TRBJ2-2; the D is unclear. Input material: peripheral blood. The clonotype comes from a woman in her thirties or forties who had recovered from COVID-19. CDR3 protein: CASSYQVANTGELFF. The DNA of the CDR3 is TGTGCCAGCAGTTACCAGGTGGCAAACACCGGGGAGCTGTTTTTT.